This record concerns one TCR beta chain sequence. This sample is drawn from a study of cytomegalovirus exposure and HLA in healthy donors. Trimming pared 4 bases from V and 1 base from J, leaving 13 bases between. Germline CDR1 is SGHNT and CDR2 is YYREEE (reference sequence). This CDR3 contains 15 residues. The primer mix had 60 Vbeta and 13 Jbeta primers. Using immunoSEQ multiplex PCR, the repertoire was profiled, and TCRdb retains in-frame clones only, with some absent. The table shows about 31,000 clones, with approximately 90% occurring only once. V gene TRBV5-4 combines with J gene TRBJ2-3; a weak D match, TRBD2 (7 bases). The sample taken for sequencing was PBMCs. This clonotype originated in a boy under 18 in good health and CMV-seronegative. CDR3 sequence (DNA): TGTGCCAGCAGCGGGGGGGGGCTAGGCACAGATACGCAGTATTTT. Its protein product is CASSGGGLGTDTQYF.